This T cell receptor beta chain is drawn from a study of cytomegalovirus exposure and HLA in healthy donors. Whole-study context: Of several hundred genotyped donors, about 80% clustered with self-reported Caucasian donors. Points from the study as a whole: Immune exposure data for these donors was limited to CMV serostatus.

Germline V gene sequence: CDR1 MNHEY, CDR2 SMNVEV (reference sequence). The CDR3 sequence is 13 residues long. The V end was cut by 0 bases, the J end by 4 bases, with 6 bases between. Amplification used 60 Vbeta primers and 13 Jbeta primers. Assay used: immunoSEQ multiplex PCR; TCRdb lists only in-frame clones, some missing. Of about 120,000 clones listed, 60% to 85% were seen once; the top ten hold roughly 12%. A note on this clone: The antigen remains undetermined.

This clonotype was obtained from a woman between 40 and 50 years old in good health and CMV-seropositive. The chain is built from TRBV27 and TRBJ1-2; D gene ambiguous. The sample taken for sequencing was PBMCs. The CDR3 spells CASSLSGFYGYTF. The CDR3 bases are TGTGCCAGCAGTTTATCGGGCTTCTATGGCTACACCTTC.